This T cell receptor (beta chain) stems from a study of blood T cell repertoires in COVID-19. As originally analysed: Reference gene primer amplification gave nucleated cell count estimates. This table comes from immunoSEQ multiplex PCR, and its TCRdb copy is limited to in-frame clones, with some not included. That table is the source of V, J and clone size, and D and trimming were worked out from the DNA. This sample yields some 87,000 clones, of which approximately 84% are seen a single time; approximately 24% belongs to the top ten. The J segment lost 2 bases and the V segment lost 6 bases, leaving 6 bases of the junction unmatched. The CDR3 sequence is 15 residues long. Germline lookup yields CDR1 MNHEY and CDR2 SVGAGI.

The TCR originated in a human donor in a cohort sampled during active COVID-19. The chain is built from TRBV6-5 and TRBJ2-7; the match to TRBD1 covers 11 bases. The sequenced sample was peripheral blood. CDR3 amino acids: CASRARGQGAYEQYF. Here the CDR3 DNA reads TGTGCCAGCAGGGCCCGGGGACAGGGGGCCTACGAGCAGTACTTC.